This T cell receptor beta chain is from a study of identical twins' blood T cells. Germline CDR1 is SGHAT and CDR2 is FQDESV (reference sequence). V lost 8 bases, J lost 1 base, and 11 bases lay in between. The CDR3 has 13 residues. TCRdb recomputed calls from the 5' RACE reads with MiXCR, one row per CDR3 protein. The sample lists around 380,000 distinct CDR3 sequences; about 28% were seen once. This clonotype has more than one count but fewer than ten. The chain links TRBV11-1 to TRBJ1-1; D unclear. The receptor comes from a woman between 18 and 50 years old in good health. Sequencing was done on a sample of PBMCs. The CDR3 bases are TGTGCCAGCTCACGTGGGGAGAACACTGAAGCTTTCTTT. Residues: CASSRGENTEAFF.